These 8 T cell receptor beta chains share one sample of origin, sequenced in a study of shared clonotypes between healthy human individuals. The data were produced by immunoSEQ multiplex PCR, yet TCRdb's version contains in-frame clones alone and is incomplete. Among about 1.4 million clones listed, more than 95% were seen once. The material sequenced was naive CD4+ T cells sorted from blood. Subset in this sample: CD45RA+ positively selected. These TCRs come from a man aged 30-40 years in good health.

The rearrangement uses TRBV5-1 and TRBJ2-7, with a tentative D call TRBD1 (6 bases). V was clipped by 4 bases and J by 3 bases, with 14 bases between them. From germline, CDR1 is SGHRS and CDR2 YFSETQ. CDR3 size: 14 residues. CDR3 sequence reads: CASSPTGSVYEQYF. CDR3 sequence (DNA): TGCGCCAGCAGCCCGACAGGTTCAGTCTACGAGCAGTACTTC.

The V gene is TRBV28, the J gene TRBJ1-4; D not certain. There are 11 residues in the CDR3. V lost 6 bases and J 9 bases, leaving 8 bases between the germline ends. Germline assignment: CDR1 MDHEN and CDR2 SYDVKM. The CDR3 bases are TGTGCCAGCAGCCCACATAAAAAACTGTTTTTT. This encodes CASSPHKKLFF.

CDR3 sequence (DNA): TGTGCCATCCGACAGTATGGCTACACCTTC. Its protein product is CAIRQYGYTF. V is TRBV6-1 and J is TRBJ1-2, with D perhaps TRBD1 (5 bases). The CDR3 is made up of 10 amino acids. Trimming took off 10 bases at V and 5 bases at J, with 8 bases between the two ends. Germline assignment: CDR1 MNHNS and CDR2 SASEGT.

The rearrangement links TRBV6-6 to TRBJ1-1; weak D call: TRBD1 (6 bases). Trimming shortened V by 7 bases and J by 3 bases, and 15 bases separated the two germline ends. The CDR3 totals 14 residues. Germline V gene data show CDR1 as MNHNY and CDR2 as SVGAGI (reference sequence). The chain's CDR3 is CASTVRGFYTEAFF. The CDR3, as DNA: TGTGCCAGCACCGTAAGGGGGTTCTACACTGAAGCTTTCTTT.

Concerning this clone itself: The junction departs from germline at one end; a sequencing error may be responsible. The chain couples TRBV7-7 to TRBJ2-1; TRBD2 matches 7 bases. CDR3 length: 15 amino acids. Per germline, CDR1 SSHAT and CDR2 FNYEAQ (reference sequence). The CDR3 region has the DNA TGTGCTAGCAGCCGCGGGGGAAGCTCCTACAATGAGCAGTTCTTC. It encodes CASSRGGSSYNEQFF.

The CDR3 DNA reads TGTGCCTGGAGCACCGACAGGGAGGCTGAAGCTTTCTTT. Translated: CAWSTDREAEAFF. The rearrangement joins TRBV30 to TRBJ1-1, with 7 positions matching TRBD1. The CDR3 totals 13 residues. V lost 3 bases to trimming and J lost 6 bases; unmatched junction nucleotides: 7. The germline CDR1 and CDR2 sequences are GTSNPN and SVGIG (reference sequence).

This clone was seen a single time. The chain uses TRBV4-3 and TRBJ2-7; D remains ambiguous. Looked up from germline, CDR1 is LGHNA and CDR2 is YSLEER. The CDR3 covers 14 residues. V lost 0 bases and J 4 bases, leaving 10 bases between the germline ends. CDR3 DNA sequence: TGCGCCAGCAGCCAAGAATTGGCCGGATACGAGCAGTACTTC. Protein sequence: CASSQELAGYEQYF.

J is TRBJ2-3 and V is TRBV4-2; TRBD2 matches 8 bases. Looked up from germline, CDR1 is LGHNA and CDR2 is YNFKEQ. The V segment lost 2 bases and the J segment 2 bases; nucleotides outside the gene matches: 3. The CDR3 has 15 residues. The CDR3 coding sequence is TGTGCCAGCAGCCAACTTAGCGGGATCACAGATACGCAGTATTTT. As protein: CASSQLSGITDTQYF.